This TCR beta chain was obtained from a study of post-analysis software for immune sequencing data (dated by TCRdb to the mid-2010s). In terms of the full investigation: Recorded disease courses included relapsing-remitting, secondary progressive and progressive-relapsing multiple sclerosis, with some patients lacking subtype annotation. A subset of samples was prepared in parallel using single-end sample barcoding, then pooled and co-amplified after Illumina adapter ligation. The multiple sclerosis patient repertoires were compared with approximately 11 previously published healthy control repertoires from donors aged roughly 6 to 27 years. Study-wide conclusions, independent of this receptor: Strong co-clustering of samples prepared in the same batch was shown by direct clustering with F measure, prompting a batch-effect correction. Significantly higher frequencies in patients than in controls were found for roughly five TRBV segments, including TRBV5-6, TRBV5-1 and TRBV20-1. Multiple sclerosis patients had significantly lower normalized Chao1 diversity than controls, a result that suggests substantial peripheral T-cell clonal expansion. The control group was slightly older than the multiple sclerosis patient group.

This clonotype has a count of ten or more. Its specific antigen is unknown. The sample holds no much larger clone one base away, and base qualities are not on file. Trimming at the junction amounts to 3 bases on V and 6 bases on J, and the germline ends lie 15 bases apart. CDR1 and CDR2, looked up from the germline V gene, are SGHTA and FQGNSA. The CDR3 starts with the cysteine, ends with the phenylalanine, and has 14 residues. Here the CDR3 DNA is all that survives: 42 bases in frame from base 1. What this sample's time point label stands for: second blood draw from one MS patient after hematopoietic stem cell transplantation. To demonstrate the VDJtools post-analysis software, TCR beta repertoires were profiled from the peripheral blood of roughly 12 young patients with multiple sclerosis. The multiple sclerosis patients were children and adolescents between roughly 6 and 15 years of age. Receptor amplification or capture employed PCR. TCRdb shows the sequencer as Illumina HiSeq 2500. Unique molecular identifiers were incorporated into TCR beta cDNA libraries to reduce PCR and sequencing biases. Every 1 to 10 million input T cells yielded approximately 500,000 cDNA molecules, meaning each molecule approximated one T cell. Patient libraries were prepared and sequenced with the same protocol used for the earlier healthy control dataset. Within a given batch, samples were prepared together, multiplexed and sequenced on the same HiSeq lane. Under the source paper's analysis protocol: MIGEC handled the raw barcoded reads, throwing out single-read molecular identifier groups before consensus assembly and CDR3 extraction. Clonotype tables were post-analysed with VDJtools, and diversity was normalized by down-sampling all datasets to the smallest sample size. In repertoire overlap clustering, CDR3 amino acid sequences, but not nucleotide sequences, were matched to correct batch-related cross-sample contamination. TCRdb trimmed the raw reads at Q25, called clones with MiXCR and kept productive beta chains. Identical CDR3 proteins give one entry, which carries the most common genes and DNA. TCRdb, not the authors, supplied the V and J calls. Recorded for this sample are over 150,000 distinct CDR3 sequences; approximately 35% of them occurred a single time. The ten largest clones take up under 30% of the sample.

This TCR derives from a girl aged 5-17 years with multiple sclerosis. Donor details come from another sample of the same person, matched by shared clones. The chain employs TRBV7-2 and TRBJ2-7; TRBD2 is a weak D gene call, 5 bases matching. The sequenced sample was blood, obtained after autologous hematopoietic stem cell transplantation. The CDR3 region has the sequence CASSLNGLASEQYF. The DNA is TGTGCCAGCAGCTTGAACGGGCTAGCCTCCGAGCAGTACTTC. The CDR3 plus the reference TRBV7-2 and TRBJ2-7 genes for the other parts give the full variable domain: GAGVSQSPSNKVTEKGKDVELRCDPISGHTALYWYRQSLGQGLEFLIYFQGNSAPDKSGLPSDRFSAERTGGSVSTLTIQRTQQEDSAVYLCASSLNGLASEQYFGPGTRLTVT.